This T cell receptor (beta chain) was documented in a study of OX40 agonist ivuxolimab in advanced cancers. Background on the whole study: Ivuxolimab was an agonistic, fully human IgG2 monoclonal antibody directed against OX40 (CD134), a costimulatory receptor. The purpose of peripheral TCRbeta sequencing was to test whether ivuxolimab changed TCR sequence diversity and led to clonal T-cell expansion. Intravenous ivuxolimab was administered to patients every 2 weeks at six dose levels: 0.01, 0.1, 0.3, 1.5, 3 and 10 mg/kg. In the dose-escalation cohort, around four fifths of patients were male, and the mean age was roughly 56 years with a range of roughly 23 to 79. Among the approximately 50 dose-escalation patients, 19 had hepatocellular carcinoma, roughly 15 melanoma, 9 renal cell carcinoma and 9 head and neck cancer. The paper describes the monotherapy dose-escalation part (N = 52 patients) of the phase I trial of ivuxolimab. Prior anti-PD-1, anti-PD-L1 or anti-CTLA-4 therapy was permitted, and 30% to 45% of dose-escalation patients had received checkpoint inhibitors. Three dose-escalation patients achieved partial responses, one with hepatocellular carcinoma and two with cutaneous melanoma.

Study-level results and caveats: Which antigens the clonally expanded peripheral T cells were specific for was not determined. Clonal expansion of both CD4+ and CD8+ blood T cells was observed from baseline to week 6 at doses 0.1 to 3.0 mg/kg. In the 0.1-3.0 mg/kg groups, partial responders were among the patients with the lowest normalized peripheral clonal expansion, particularly in CD8+ T cells. After ivuxolimab, CD8+ T cells had more expanded clones than CD4+ T cells on average. Low levels of normalized T-cell clonal expansion were also shown by some nonresponding patients.

Concerning this clone itself: There is no known antigen for this receptor. Base-call qualities are not available, and no considerably larger clone is one nucleotide away.

V and J lose 4 bases and 2 bases, and a span of 15 bases separates them. CDR3 length: 15 amino acids, cysteine to phenylalanine. Only the CDR3 DNA is retained, 45 bases long and in frame from the first base. According to the germline V gene, CDR1 reads SGHVS and CDR2 reads FNYEAQ. Genomic DNA was extracted from sorted cells for sequencing of the TCRbeta CDR3 region. The immunoSEQ Assay was used to sequence the TCRbeta CDR3 regions. TCRdb stores this immuneACCESS table with in-frame sequences only. Part of the clones is absent; in the studies checked, under half of the shortfall reflects unresolved V genes, and no reason is known for the rest. The sample data list some 140,000 clones, and just over 90% of these were observed just once. Of the sample, less than 1.1% falls within the top ten clones. The trial excluded patients who had a history of autoimmune disease or were on systemic immunosuppression. Peripheral blood for TCR sequencing was drawn from every dose cohort at baseline, at cycle 4 day 1 and at cycle 7 day 1. The samples were taken from a phase I, first-in-human, multicenter, open-label dose-escalation trial of ivuxolimab. The trial enrolled adults with locally advanced or metastatic head and neck squamous cell, hepatocellular, melanoma or renal cell carcinoma. Before TCR sequencing, CD4+ and CD8+ T cells were separately sorted from peripheral blood.

The origin of this receptor is an adult with an advanced solid tumor such as melanoma, head and neck, liver or kidney cancer. The sequencing here drew on CD4+ or CD8+ T cells sorted from blood, taken in a trial of the OX40 agonist ivuxolimab. The chain was built from TRBV7-6 and TRBJ2-7, with no confident D gene call. The nucleotide sequence reads as follows: TGTGCCAGCAGCTCCTTAATATCCGGAACCTACGAGCAGTACTTC. The encoded protein is CASSSLISGTYEQYF.